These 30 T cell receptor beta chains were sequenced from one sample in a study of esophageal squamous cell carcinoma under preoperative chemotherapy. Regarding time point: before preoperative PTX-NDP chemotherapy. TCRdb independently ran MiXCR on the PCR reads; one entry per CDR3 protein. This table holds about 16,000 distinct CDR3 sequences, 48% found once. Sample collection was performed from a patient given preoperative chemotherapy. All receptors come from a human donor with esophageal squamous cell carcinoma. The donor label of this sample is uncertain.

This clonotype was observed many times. The CDR3 loop is CASSLGGVTNEQFF. In DNA, the CDR3 is TGTGCCAGCAGCTTGGGGGGAGTGACCAATGAGCAGTTCTTC. The chain recombines TRBV5-4 with TRBJ2-1; D possibly corresponds to TRBD2 (5 bases). The length of the CDR3 is 14 residues. Trimming stripped 0 bases from V and 6 bases from J, with 10 bases between. Germline V gene sequence: CDR1 SGHNT, CDR2 YYREEE (reference sequence).

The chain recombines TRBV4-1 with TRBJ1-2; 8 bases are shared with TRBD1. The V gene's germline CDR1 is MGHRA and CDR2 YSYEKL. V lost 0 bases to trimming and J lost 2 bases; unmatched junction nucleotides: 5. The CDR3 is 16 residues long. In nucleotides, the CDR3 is TGCGCCAGCAGCCAAGATGTATACAGGGGGAACTATGGCTACACCTTC. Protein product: CASSQDVYRGNYGYTF.

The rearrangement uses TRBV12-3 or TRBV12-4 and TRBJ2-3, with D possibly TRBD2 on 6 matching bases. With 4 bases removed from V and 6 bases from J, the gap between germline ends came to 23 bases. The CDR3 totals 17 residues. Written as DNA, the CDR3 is TGTGCCAGCAGTTCGCGGCCGGGGGTAACGTGGAGGGATACGCAGTATTTT. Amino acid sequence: CASSSRPGVTWRDTQYF.

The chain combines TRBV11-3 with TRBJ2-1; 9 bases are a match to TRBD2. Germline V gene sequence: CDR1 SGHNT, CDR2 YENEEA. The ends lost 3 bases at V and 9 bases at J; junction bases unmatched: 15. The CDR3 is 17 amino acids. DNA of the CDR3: TGTGCCAGCAGCTTCGGGACGGTAGCGGGAGTTTCCAGTGAGCAGTTCTTC. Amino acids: CASSFGTVAGVSSEQFF.

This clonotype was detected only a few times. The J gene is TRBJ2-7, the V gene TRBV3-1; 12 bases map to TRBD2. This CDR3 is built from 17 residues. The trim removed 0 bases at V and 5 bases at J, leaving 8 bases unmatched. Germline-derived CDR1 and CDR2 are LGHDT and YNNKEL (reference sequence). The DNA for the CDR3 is TGTGCCAGCAGCCAAGAGACTCCCCTAGCGGGAGGGAACGAGCAGTACTTC. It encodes CASSQETPLAGGNEQYF.

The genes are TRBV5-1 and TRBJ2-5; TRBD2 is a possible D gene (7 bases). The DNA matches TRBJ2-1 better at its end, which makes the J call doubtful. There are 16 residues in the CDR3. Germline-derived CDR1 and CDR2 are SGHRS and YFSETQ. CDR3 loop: CASRVGLGGRIDEQFF. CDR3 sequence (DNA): TGCGCCAGCAGAGTGGGATTGGGGGGGCGGATCGATGAGCAGTTCTTC.

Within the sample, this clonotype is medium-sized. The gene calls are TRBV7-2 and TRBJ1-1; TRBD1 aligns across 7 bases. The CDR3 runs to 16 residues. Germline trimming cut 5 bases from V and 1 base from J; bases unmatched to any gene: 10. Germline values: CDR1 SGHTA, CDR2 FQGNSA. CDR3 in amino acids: CASSTTGAIANTEAFF. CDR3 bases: TGTGCCAGCAGCACTACAGGGGCGATTGCGAACACTGAAGCTTTCTTT.

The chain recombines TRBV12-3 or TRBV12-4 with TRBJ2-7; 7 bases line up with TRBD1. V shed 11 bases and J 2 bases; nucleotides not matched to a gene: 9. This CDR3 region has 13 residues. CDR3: CAGGDREPYEQYF. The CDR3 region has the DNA TGTGCCGGGGGCGACAGGGAGCCCTACGAGCAGTACTTC.

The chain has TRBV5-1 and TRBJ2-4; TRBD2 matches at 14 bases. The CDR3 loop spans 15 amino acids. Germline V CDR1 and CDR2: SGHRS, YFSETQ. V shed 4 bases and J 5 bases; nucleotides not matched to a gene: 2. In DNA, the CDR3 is TGCGCCAGCAGCCGACTAGCGGGAGGGGAAAACATTCAGTACTTC. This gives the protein CASSRLAGGENIQYF.

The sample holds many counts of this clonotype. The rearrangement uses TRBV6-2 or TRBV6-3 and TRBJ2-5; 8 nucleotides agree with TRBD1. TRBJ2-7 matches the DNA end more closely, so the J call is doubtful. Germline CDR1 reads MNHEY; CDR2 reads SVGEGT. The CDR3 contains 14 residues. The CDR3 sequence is CASSHRGMNDEQYF. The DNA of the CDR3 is TGTGCCAGCAGCCACAGGGGGATGAATGACGAGCAGTACTTC.

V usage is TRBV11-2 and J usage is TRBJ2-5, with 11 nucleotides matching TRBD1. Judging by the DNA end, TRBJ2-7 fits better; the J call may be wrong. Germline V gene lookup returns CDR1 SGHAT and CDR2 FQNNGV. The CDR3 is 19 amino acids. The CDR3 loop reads CASSSISRTGGVQPYEQYF. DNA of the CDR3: TGTGCCAGCAGCAGCATCTCCCGGACAGGGGGCGTTCAACCCTACGAGCAGTACTTC.

CDR3 sequence reads: CASSLSGRTPTGELFF. DNA for the CDR3: TGTGCCAGCAGCTTGAGTGGGAGGACCCCCACCGGGGAGCTGTTTTTT. The rearrangement joins TRBV7-2 to TRBJ2-2; the D gene is possibly TRBD2 (6 bases). Germline-derived CDR1 and CDR2 are SGHTA and FQGNSA. V lost 3 bases to trimming and J lost 4 bases, with 15 bases between them. The CDR3 is 16 amino acids.

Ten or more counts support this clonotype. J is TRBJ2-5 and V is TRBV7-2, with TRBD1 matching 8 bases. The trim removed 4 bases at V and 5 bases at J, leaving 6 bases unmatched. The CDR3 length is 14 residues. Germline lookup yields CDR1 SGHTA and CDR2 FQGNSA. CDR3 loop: CASSSGQGGETQYF. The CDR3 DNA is TGTGCCAGCAGCTCCGGACAGGGAGGTGAGACCCAGTACTTC. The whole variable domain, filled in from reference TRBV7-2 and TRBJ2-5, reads GAGVSQSPSNKVTEKGKDVELRCDPISGHTALYWYRQSLGQGLEFLIYFQGNSAPDKSGLPSDRFSAERTGGSVSTLTIQRTQQEDSAVYLCASSSGQGGETQYFGPGTRLLVL.

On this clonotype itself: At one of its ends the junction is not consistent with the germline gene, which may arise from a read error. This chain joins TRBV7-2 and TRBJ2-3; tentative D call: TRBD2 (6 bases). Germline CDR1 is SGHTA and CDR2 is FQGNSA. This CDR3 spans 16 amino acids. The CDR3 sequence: CASSLSAGTSTETQYF. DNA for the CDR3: TGTGCCAGCAGCTTATCGGCCGGAACTAGCACAGAGACCCAGTATTTC.

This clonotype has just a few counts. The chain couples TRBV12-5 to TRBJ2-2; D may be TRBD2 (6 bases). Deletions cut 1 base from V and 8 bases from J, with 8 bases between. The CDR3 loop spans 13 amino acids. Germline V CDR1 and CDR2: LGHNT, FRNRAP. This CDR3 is CASGLGTIGELFF. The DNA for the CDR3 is TGTGCTAGTGGTTTGGGGACTATAGGGGAGCTGTTTTTT. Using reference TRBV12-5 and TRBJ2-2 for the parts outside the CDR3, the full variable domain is DARVTQTPRHKVTEMGQEVTMRCQPILGHNTVFWYRQTMMQGLELLAYFRNRAPLDDSGMPKDRFSAEMPDATLATLKIQPSEPRDSAVYFCASGLGTIGELFFGEGSRLTVL.

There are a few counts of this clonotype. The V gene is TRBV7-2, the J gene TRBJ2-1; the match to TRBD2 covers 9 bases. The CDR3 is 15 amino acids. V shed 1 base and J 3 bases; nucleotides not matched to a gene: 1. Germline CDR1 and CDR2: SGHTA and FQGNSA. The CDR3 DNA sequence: TGTGCCAGCAGCTTAGATAGCGGGAGCTACAATGAGCAGTTCTTC. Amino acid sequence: CASSLDSGSYNEQFF.

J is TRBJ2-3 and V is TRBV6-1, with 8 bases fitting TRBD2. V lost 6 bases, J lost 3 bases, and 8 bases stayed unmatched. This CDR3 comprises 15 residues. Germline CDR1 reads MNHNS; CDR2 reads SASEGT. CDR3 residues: CASSPRTSPTDTQYF. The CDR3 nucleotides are TGTGCCAGCAGCCCCCGGACTAGCCCTACAGATACGCAGTATTTT.

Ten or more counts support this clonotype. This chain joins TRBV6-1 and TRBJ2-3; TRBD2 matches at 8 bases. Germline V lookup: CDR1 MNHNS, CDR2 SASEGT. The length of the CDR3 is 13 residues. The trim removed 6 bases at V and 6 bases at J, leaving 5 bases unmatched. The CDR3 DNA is TGTGCCAGCAGAGCTAGCGGGTCCGATACGCAGTATTTT. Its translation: CASRASGSDTQYF.

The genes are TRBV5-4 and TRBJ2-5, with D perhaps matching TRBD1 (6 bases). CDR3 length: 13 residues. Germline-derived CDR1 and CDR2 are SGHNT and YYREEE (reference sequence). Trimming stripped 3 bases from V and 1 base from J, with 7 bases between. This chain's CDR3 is CASSSQGQETQYF. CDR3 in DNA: TGTGCCAGCAGCTCACAGGGCCAAGAGACCCAGTACTTC.

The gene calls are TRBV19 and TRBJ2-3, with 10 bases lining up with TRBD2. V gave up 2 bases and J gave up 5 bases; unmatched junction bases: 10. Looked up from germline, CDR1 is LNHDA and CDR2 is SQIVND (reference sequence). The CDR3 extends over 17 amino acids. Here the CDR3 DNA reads TGTGCCAGTAGTATAATCCCTAGCGGGAGTTCAGTAGATACGCAGTATTTT. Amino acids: CASSIIPSGSSVDTQYF.

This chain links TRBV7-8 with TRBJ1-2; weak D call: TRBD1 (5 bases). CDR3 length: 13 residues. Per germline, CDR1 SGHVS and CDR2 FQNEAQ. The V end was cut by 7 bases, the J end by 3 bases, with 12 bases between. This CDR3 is CASTGGGDYGYTF. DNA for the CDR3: TGTGCCAGCACCGGAGGAGGGGACTATGGCTACACCTTC.

The CDR3 DNA is TGTGCTAGTAGGGGACAGGGACTCTACGAGCAGTACTTC. The encoded protein is CASRGQGLYEQYF. The V gene is TRBV12-5, the J gene TRBJ2-5, with 9 bases fitting TRBD1. The end of the DNA aligns better with TRBJ2-7, so the J call may be wrong. The CDR3 is 13 residues long. Germline CDR1 reads LGHNT; CDR2 reads FRNRAP.

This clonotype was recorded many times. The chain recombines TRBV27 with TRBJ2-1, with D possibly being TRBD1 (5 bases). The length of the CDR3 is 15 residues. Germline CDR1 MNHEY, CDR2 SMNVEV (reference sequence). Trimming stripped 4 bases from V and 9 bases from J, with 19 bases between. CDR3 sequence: CASSSPRGSNFEQFF. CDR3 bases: TGTGCCAGCAGTTCCCCTAGGGGTTCGAATTTTGAGCAGTTCTTC.

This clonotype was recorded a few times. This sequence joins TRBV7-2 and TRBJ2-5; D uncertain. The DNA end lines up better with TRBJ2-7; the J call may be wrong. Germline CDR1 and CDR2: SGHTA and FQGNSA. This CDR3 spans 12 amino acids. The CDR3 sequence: CASSSYLYEQYF. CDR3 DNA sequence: TGTGCCAGCAGCTCCTACCTCTACGAGCAGTACTTC.

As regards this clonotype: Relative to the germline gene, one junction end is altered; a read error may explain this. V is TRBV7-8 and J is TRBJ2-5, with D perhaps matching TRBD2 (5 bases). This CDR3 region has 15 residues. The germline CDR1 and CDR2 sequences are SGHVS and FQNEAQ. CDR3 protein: CASSLTSGYQATRHF. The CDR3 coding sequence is TGTGCCAGCAGCTTAACCAGCGGTTACCAAGCGACCCGGCACTTC. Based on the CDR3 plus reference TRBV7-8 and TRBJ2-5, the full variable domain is GAGVSQSPRYKVAKRGQDVALRCDPISGHVSLFWYQQALGQGPEFLTYFQNEAQLDKSGLPSDRFFAERPEGSVSTLKIQRTQQEDSAVYLCASSLTSGYQATRHFGPGTRLLVL.

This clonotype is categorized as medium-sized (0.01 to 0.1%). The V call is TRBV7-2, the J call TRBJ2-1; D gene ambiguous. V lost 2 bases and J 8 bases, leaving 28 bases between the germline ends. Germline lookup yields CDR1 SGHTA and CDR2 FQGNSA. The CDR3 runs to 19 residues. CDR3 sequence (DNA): TGTGCCAGCAGCTTATTAAGTATACGACAAATAAAACTTATAGATGAGCAGTTCTTC. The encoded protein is CASSLLSIRQIKLIDEQFF.

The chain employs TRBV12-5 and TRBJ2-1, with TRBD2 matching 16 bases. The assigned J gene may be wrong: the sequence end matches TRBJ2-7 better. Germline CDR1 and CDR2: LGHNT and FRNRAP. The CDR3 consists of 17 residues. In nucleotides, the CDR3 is TGTGCTAGTGGGACGGGGACTAGCGGGGGGGCGGGGAATGAGCAGTACTTC. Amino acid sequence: CASGTGTSGGAGNEQYF.

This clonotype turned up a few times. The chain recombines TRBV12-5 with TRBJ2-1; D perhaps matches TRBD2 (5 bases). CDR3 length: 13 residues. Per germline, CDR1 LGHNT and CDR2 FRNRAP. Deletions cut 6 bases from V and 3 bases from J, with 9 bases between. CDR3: CASGTRDYNEQFF. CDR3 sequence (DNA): TGTGCTAGTGGCACACGGGACTACAATGAGCAGTTCTTC.

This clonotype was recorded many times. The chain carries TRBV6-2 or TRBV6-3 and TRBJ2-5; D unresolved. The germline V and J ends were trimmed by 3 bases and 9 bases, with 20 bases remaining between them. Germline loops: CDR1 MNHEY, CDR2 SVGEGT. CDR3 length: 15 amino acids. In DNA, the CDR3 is TGTGCCAGCAGTTATGAGGAGACATCGATCAGAGCCCAGTACTTC. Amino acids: CASSYEETSIRAQYF.

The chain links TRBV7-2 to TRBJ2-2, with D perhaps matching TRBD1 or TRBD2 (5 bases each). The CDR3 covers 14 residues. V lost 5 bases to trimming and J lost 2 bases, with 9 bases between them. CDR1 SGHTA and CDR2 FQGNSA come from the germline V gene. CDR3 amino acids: CASSGGPNTGELFF. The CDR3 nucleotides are TGTGCCAGCAGCGGGGGACCAAACACCGGGGAGCTGTTTTTT.